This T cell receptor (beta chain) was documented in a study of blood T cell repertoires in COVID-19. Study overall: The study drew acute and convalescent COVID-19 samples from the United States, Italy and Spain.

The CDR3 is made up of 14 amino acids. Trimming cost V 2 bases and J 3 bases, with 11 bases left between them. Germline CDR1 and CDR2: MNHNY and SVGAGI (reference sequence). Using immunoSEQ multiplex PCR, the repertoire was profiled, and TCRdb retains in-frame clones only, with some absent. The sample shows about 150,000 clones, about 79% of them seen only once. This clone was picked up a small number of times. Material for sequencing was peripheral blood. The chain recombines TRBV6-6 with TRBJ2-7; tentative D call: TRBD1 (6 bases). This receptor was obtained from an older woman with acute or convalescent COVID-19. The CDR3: CASSYGTPSYEQYF. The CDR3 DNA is TGTGCCAGCAGTTACGGGACACCTAGCTACGAGCAGTACTTC.